These 30 T cell receptor beta chains originate from one sample sequenced in a study of T cell clones after liver transplantation. Assay: immunoSEQ multiplex PCR; the TCRdb copy retains only in-frame clones and omits some. The table includes some 34,000 clones, around 96% detected once. Sequences were derived from CD8+ T cells from blood, sampled 12 months after liver transplant. Receptor source: a human patient who received a liver transplant. Some T cells may have originated in the graft donor.

The chain joins TRBV6-5 to TRBJ1-1; 8 bases are a match to TRBD1. Germline V CDR1 and CDR2: MNHEY, SVGAGI. The CDR3 length is 16 residues. Trimming at V came to 0 bases and at J to 0 bases, leaving 3 bases not matched to a gene. CDR3 sequence: CASSYSLDRVNTEAFF. CDR3 in DNA: TGTGCCAGCAGTTACTCTTTGGACAGGGTGAACACTGAAGCTTTCTTT.

This clone was seen just once. J is TRBJ2-7 and V is TRBV6-5, with 11 bases that match TRBD1. Germline V CDR1 and CDR2: MNHEY, SVGAGI. Trimming at V came to 2 bases and at J to 3 bases, leaving 3 bases not matched to a gene. CDR3 length equals 15 residues. CDR3 sequence reads: CASSYGTGGSYEQYF. Written as DNA, the CDR3 is TGTGCCAGCAGTTACGGGACAGGGGGGAGCTACGAGCAGTACTTC.

The rearrangement uses TRBV11-3 and TRBJ1-3; no firm D call. Germline CDR1 SGHNT, CDR2 YENEEA. This CDR3 spans 17 amino acids. V gave up 5 bases and J gave up 0 bases, with 17 bases separating them. The CDR3 nucleotides read TGTGCCAGCAGCCGACTGGACGGAGAATCCTCTGGAAACACCATATATTTT. Residues: CASSRLDGESSGNTIYF.

The gene calls are TRBV5-6 and TRBJ2-1; D is possibly TRBD1 (6 bases). The CDR3 has 14 amino acids. The V gene lost 4 bases and the J gene lost 11 bases, with 19 bases spanning the gap. Germline lookup yields CDR1 SGHDT and CDR2 YYEEEE. This chain's CDR3 is CASSQATKQGKQFF. CDR3 coding DNA: TGTGCCAGCAGCCAGGCCACAAAACAGGGAAAGCAGTTCTTC.

This clone was counted a single time. The rearrangement links TRBV5-6 to TRBJ2-2; 8 bases match TRBD1. With 3 bases clipped from V and 1 base from J, the junction kept 5 bases outside the gene matches. The CDR3 contains 16 residues. Looked up from germline, CDR1 is SGHDT and CDR2 is YYEEEE. CDR3: CASSSTGVLNTGELFF. The CDR3 nucleotides read TGTGCCAGCAGCTCGACAGGGGTGCTGAACACCGGGGAGCTGTTTTTT.

This clone appeared a few times. V gene TRBV7-9 combines with J gene TRBJ2-2; 14 nucleotides match TRBD2. Germline V gene data show CDR1 as SEHNR and CDR2 as FQNEAQ (reference sequence). V lost 7 bases and J lost 7; bases outside the gene matches: 8. CDR3 length equals 16 residues. CDR3: CASTVGLAGGIGELFF. CDR3 bases: TGTGCCAGCACGGTAGGACTAGCGGGAGGAATCGGGGAGCTGTTTTTT.

The chain employs TRBV27 and TRBJ2-7; 9 bases line up with TRBD1. This CDR3 region has 12 residues. Germline lookup yields CDR1 MNHEY and CDR2 SMNVEV (reference sequence). The junction had 2 bases not matched to a gene; V was cut back by 5 bases and J by 6 bases. In nucleotides, the CDR3 is TGTGCCAGCAGTCAGACAGGGGGCGAGCAGTACTTC. This sequence encodes CASSQTGGEQYF.

The gene calls are TRBV27 and TRBJ2-3; 7 bases are shared with TRBD1. CDR3 length: 15 amino acids. V was clipped by 4 bases and J by 2 bases; unmatched bases: 6. The V gene's germline CDR1 is MNHEY and CDR2 SMNVEV (reference sequence). The CDR3 is CASSSRDRPTDTQYF. The CDR3, as DNA: TGTGCCAGCAGTTCCCGGGACAGACCCACAGATACGCAGTATTTT.

By sample fraction, this clone is medium-sized. V and J are TRBV30 and TRBJ2-5; 8 bases match TRBD2. The CDR3 runs 14 residues. Germline V CDR1 and CDR2: GTSNPN, SVGIG (reference sequence). Trimming removed 4 bases from V and 4 bases from J; junction bases left unmatched: 8. CDR3 protein: CAWTKHSGRETQYF. In DNA, the CDR3 is TGTGCCTGGACCAAACACAGCGGGAGAGAGACCCAGTACTTC.

The chain joins TRBV6-5 to TRBJ2-3; a weak D match, TRBD2 (5 bases). The length of the CDR3 is 14 residues. V dropped 2 bases and J dropped 3 bases, with 9 bases sitting between them. Germline V lookup: CDR1 MNHEY, CDR2 SVGAGI. CDR3 coding DNA: TGTGCCAGCAGTTACGGGCCGGGGACAGATACGCAGTATTTT. Protein product: CASSYGPGTDTQYF.

The chain is built from TRBV9 and TRBJ1-2, with D hard to call. The CDR3 is 14 residues long. The germline V gene has CDR1 SGDLS and CDR2 YYNGEE. Trimming shortened V by 3 bases and J by 6 bases, and 15 bases separated the two germline ends. The CDR3 sequence is CASSGTESYHGYTF. CDR3 nucleotides: TGTGCCAGCAGCGGGACGGAAAGTTATCATGGCTACACCTTC.

V and J are TRBV19 and TRBJ2-7; D ambiguous. The CDR3 consists of 16 residues. With 5 bases removed from V and 2 bases from J, the gap between germline ends came to 19 bases. Germline V gene sequence: CDR1 LNHDA, CDR2 SQIVND (reference sequence). CDR3 sequence reads: CASSPHSGGVAYEQYF. CDR3 DNA sequence: TGTGCCAGTAGTCCTCACTCGGGTGGGGTAGCCTACGAGCAGTACTTC.

The V call is TRBV9, the J call TRBJ2-7; D possibly corresponds to TRBD1 (6 bases). This CDR3 has 12 amino acids. CDR1 is SGDLS, CDR2 YYNGEE, per germline. Trimming cost V 4 bases and J 4 bases, with 9 bases left between them. CDR3 region: CASSRTDYEQYF. For the CDR3, the DNA is TGTGCCAGCAGCCGGACAGATTACGAGCAGTACTTC.

The chain joins TRBV11-2 to TRBJ1-2, with TRBD1 matching 7 bases. Germline trimming cut 7 bases from V and 6 bases from J; bases unmatched to any gene: 5. Germline-derived CDR1 and CDR2 are SGHAT and FQNNGV. The CDR3 extends over 12 amino acids. The CDR3 coding sequence is TGTGCCAGCACCCTGGGGACAGATGGCTACACCTTC. Residues: CASTLGTDGYTF. The whole variable domain, filled in from reference TRBV11-2 and TRBJ1-2, reads EAGVAQSPRYKIIEKRQSVAFWCNPISGHATLYWYQQILGQGPKLLIQFQNNGVVDDSQLPKDRFSAERLKGVDSTLKIQPAKLEDSAVYLCASTLGTDGYTFGSGTRLTVV.

This chain links TRBV12-2 with TRBJ2-7. TRBV12-2 has pseudogene status. CDR3 size: 14 residues. In nucleotides, the CDR3 is TGTGCAAGTCGCTTTAACGGGGCGGCCTACGAGCAGTACTTC. Translated: CASRFNGAAYEQYF.

The chain is built from TRBV6-5 and TRBJ1-3; D call uncertain. From germline, CDR1 is MNHEY and CDR2 SVGAGI. V was pared by 2 bases and J by 0 bases, with 5 bases between. The CDR3 has 14 amino acids. For the CDR3, the DNA is TGTGCCAGCAGTTACGAGATCTCTGGAAACACCATATATTTT. It encodes CASSYEISGNTIYF.

The chain uses TRBV5-4 and TRBJ2-7; D is possibly TRBD2 (5 bases). Deletions cut 2 bases from V and 3 bases from J, with 12 bases between. The CDR3 runs to 14 residues. CDR1 and CDR2 from the germline V gene are SGHNT and YYREEE (reference sequence). The CDR3 loop reads CASSFGGLDYEQYF. DNA of the CDR3: TGTGCCAGCAGCTTCGGAGGATTGGACTACGAGCAGTACTTC. The entire variable domain, with the rest obtained from reference TRBV5-4 and TRBJ2-7, is as follows: ETGVTQSPTHLIKTRGQQVTLRCSSQSGHNTVSWYQQALGQGPQFIFQYYREEENGRGNFPPRFSGLQFPNYSSELNVNALELDDSALYLCASSFGGLDYEQYFGPGTRLTVT.

The chain joins TRBV7-8 to TRBJ2-1; the match to TRBD2 covers 14 bases. Germline V lookup: CDR1 SGHVS, CDR2 FQNEAQ. V was clipped by 5 bases and J by 0 bases; unmatched bases: 12. This CDR3 spans 20 amino acids. CDR3 protein: CASSLGLAGGPLLSYNEQFF. The CDR3 bases are TGTGCCAGCAGCCTTGGACTAGCGGGAGGTCCACTTCTCTCCTACAATGAGCAGTTCTTC.

The J gene is TRBJ1-1, the V gene TRBV19; 7 bases fit TRBD1. Germline CDR1 reads LNHDA; CDR2 reads SQIVND (reference sequence). The CDR3 is made up of 16 amino acids. Trimming at V came to 3 bases and at J to 6 bases, leaving 13 bases not matched to a gene. The CDR3, as DNA: TGTGCCAGTAGTATCGACAGGGAGGCGCCTACTCCTGAAGCTTTCTTT. Encoded protein: CASSIDREAPTPEAFF.

The V gene is TRBV10-2, the J gene TRBJ2-7; a weak D match, TRBD2 (6 bases). This CDR3 is built from 17 residues. V was cut by 0 bases and J by 7 bases, with 22 bases left in between. CDR1 and CDR2 (germline): WSHSY, SAAADI. The CDR3 loop is CASSESPGLSLEGEQYF. The CDR3 DNA reads TGCGCCAGCAGTGAGTCTCCGGGACTCTCGTTGGAGGGGGAGCAGTACTTC.

This chain joins TRBV13 and TRBJ2-5; the match to TRBD2 covers 9 bases. The end of the DNA fits TRBJ2-7 better, so the J call may be wrong. The germline V gene has CDR1 PRHDT and CDR2 FYEKMQ (reference sequence). The CDR3 is 16 residues long. The CDR3 protein is CASSARTSATSYEQYF. For the CDR3, the DNA is TGTGCCAGCAGCGCGCGGACTAGCGCGACGTCCTACGAGCAGTACTTC.

The CDR3 DNA follows: TGTGCCAGCAGTTTATCGTGGGGACACGGACAAGAGACCCAGTACTTC. Translating gives CASSLSWGHGQETQYF. V is TRBV27 and J is TRBJ2-5; D is possibly TRBD1 (6 bases). V lost 0 bases to trimming and J lost 2 bases, with 13 bases between them. The CDR3 sequence is 16 residues long. Germline lookup yields CDR1 MNHEY and CDR2 SMNVEV (reference sequence).

The chain couples TRBV4-1 to TRBJ2-7; 7 bases align to TRBD1. The junction had 5 bases not matched to a gene; V was cut back by 3 bases and J by 0 bases. The CDR3 totals 15 residues. Per germline, CDR1 MGHRA and CDR2 YSYEKL. The CDR3 loop is CASSHTQGNSYEQYF. DNA for the CDR3: TGCGCCAGCAGCCACACACAGGGGAACTCCTACGAGCAGTACTTC.

There are a few counts of this clone. This chain uses TRBV9 with TRBJ1-3; D perhaps matches TRBD1 (6 bases). Per germline, CDR1 SGDLS and CDR2 YYNGEE. Trimming removed 0 bases from V and 0 bases from J, with 13 bases in between. The CDR3 covers 17 residues. The DNA for the CDR3 is TGTGCCAGCAGCGTAGGGGCGGGGGCTAGCTCTGGAAACACCATATATTTT. It encodes CASSVGAGASSGNTIYF.

The genes are TRBV9 and TRBJ2-1; D is undetermined. The CDR3 is made up of 13 amino acids. Trimming pared 0 bases from V and 3 bases from J, leaving 4 bases between. CDR1 and CDR2 (germline): SGDLS, YYNGEE. The CDR3 nucleotides read TGTGCCAGCAGCGTAGGGCACTACAATGAGCAGTTCTTC. Amino acids: CASSVGHYNEQFF.

The V call is TRBV2, the J call TRBJ2-3, with D tentatively TRBD1 or TRBD2 (5 bases each). From germline, CDR1 is SNHLY and CDR2 FYNNEI. V was clipped by 1 base and J by 2 bases, with 10 bases between them. The CDR3 loop spans 15 amino acids. CDR3 nucleotide sequence: TGTGCCAGCAGTGAAGGAGGGGAGCCCACAGATACGCAGTATTTT. It is translated as CASSEGGEPTDTQYF.

J is TRBJ2-1 and V is TRBV11-2, with 9 bases that match TRBD2. Germline V gene sequence: CDR1 SGHAT, CDR2 FQNNGV. The CDR3 length is 15 residues. Germline trimming cut 5 bases from V and 5 bases from J; bases unmatched to any gene: 7. In nucleotides, the CDR3 is TGTGCCAGCAGCCCACGTAGACTAGCGGACAATGAGCAGTTCTTC. It specifies CASSPRRLADNEQFF.

V usage is TRBV27 and J usage is TRBJ2-7; 9 bases align to TRBD2. V trimming: 8 bases; J trimming: 4 bases; junction bases outside the gene matches: 6. CDR3 length equals 13 residues. From germline, CDR1 is MNHEY and CDR2 SMNVEV (reference sequence). The CDR3 DNA is TGTGCCAGCCAGTTTGGACTAGCGTACGAGCAGTACTTC. The encoded protein is CASQFGLAYEQYF.

The chain recombines TRBV27 with TRBJ1-5; weak D call: TRBD1 (6 bases). Trimming removed 5 bases at V and 4 bases at J, with 12 bases between. This CDR3 comprises 14 residues. Germline lookup yields CDR1 MNHEY and CDR2 SMNVEV (reference sequence). The CDR3 here is CASSPGQSNQPQHF. CDR3 DNA sequence: TGTGCCAGCAGTCCCGGACAGTCAAATCAGCCCCAGCATTTT.

The gene calls are TRBV2 and TRBJ2-1; D uncertain. V lost 8 bases, J lost 7 bases, and 9 bases lay in between. The germline V gene has CDR1 SNHLY and CDR2 FYNNEI. This CDR3 is 11 amino acids long. The CDR3 region is CASPSGNEQFF. CDR3 nucleotides: TGTGCCAGCCCCTCGGGTAATGAGCAGTTCTTC.